The 30 T cell receptor beta chains given below trace back to one sample, sequenced in a study of beta chain features in type 1 diabetes. Findings and caveats of the study: Among all four CD4+ subsets, Type 1 diabetes patients had TCRB CDR3s that were moderately but significantly shorter.

Expressed TCRB transcripts were sequenced after all isolated RNA was converted to cDNA. Sequencing used immunoSEQ multiplex PCR; TCRdb keeps in-frame clones, though not all of them. The sample lists 500,000 to 800,000 clones, roughly 12% seen once, with roughly 0.12% in the top ten. No antigen is known for these receptors. Sequenced sample: naive CD4+ T cells from blood. The receptors were gathered from a man in his thirties or forties with type 1 diabetes.

A few counts support this clone. The CDR3 DNA reads as TGTGCCAGCAGCGCCTCTTTGGGACAGCTAAACTATGGCTACACCTTC. This codes for CASSASLGQLNYGYTF. The gene calls are TRBV9 and TRBJ1-2; 7 positions match TRBD1. From germline, CDR1 is SGDLS and CDR2 YYNGEE. V dropped 3 bases and J dropped 2; count of bases not matched to a gene: 10. The CDR3 length is 16 residues. The variable domain in full, completed from reference TRBV9 and TRBJ1-2, reads DSGVTQTPKHLITATGQRVTLRCSPRSGDLSVYWYQQSLDQGLQFLIQYYNGEERAKGNILERFSAQQFPDLHSELNLSSLELGDSALYFCASSASLGQLNYGYTFGSGTRLTVV.

The chain employs TRBV25-1 and TRBJ2-3, with D unresolved. Looked up from germline, CDR1 is MGHDK and CDR2 is SYGVNS. The V end lost 2 bases, the J end lost 10 bases, and 16 bases lay between the germline ends. CDR3 length: 14 residues. The CDR3 is CASSEPLPGRAQYF. For the CDR3, the DNA is TGTGCCAGCAGTGAACCGTTGCCCGGGCGCGCGCAGTATTTT.

The gene calls are TRBV5-1 and TRBJ1-2, with 9 bases aligning to TRBD1. With V trimmed by 1 base and J by 6 bases, 7 bases remained unmatched. The CDR3 is 15 residues long. The germline gives CDR1 SGHRS, CDR2 YFSETQ. DNA of the CDR3: TGCGCCAGCAGCTTGATGGGACAGGGTGAAAATGGCTACACCTTC. This gives the protein CASSLMGQGENGYTF.

On this clone: The missing conserved phenylalanine or tryptophan at the end of this CDR3 makes a read error likely. The DNA is left out, because the CDR3 cannot be placed on it with certainty; the CDR3 is given as TCRdb lists it. The chain uses TRBV11-1 and TRBJ2-7; the D call in the table, TRBD2, was not verified against the DNA. The CDR3 is 11 residues long, ends included. CDR1 is SGHAT and CDR2 is FQDESV in the germline V gene (reference sequence). CDR3 region: CASSLRIPGGP.

The CDR3 here is CASSRDRAPNYGYTF. The CDR3 DNA reads TGTGCCAGCAGCAGAGACAGGGCACCCAACTATGGCTACACCTTC. This chain joins TRBV9 and TRBJ1-2; 7 nucleotides line up with TRBD1. The V gene's germline CDR1 is SGDLS and CDR2 YYNGEE. Trimming removed 4 bases from V and 2 bases from J; junction bases left unmatched: 8. This CDR3 contains 15 residues.

J is TRBJ2-1 and V is TRBV6-6, with D possibly being TRBD1 (6 bases). This CDR3 spans 15 amino acids. CDR1 is MNHNY, CDR2 SVGAGI, per germline (reference sequence). V shed 2 bases and J shed 0 bases, with 8 bases lying between them. CDR3 in amino acids: CASSYTRGSYNEQFF. CDR3 nucleotide sequence: TGTGCCAGCAGTTACACCAGGGGCTCCTACAATGAGCAGTTCTTC.

This clone was counted a few times. The genes are TRBV14 and TRBJ1-1; D not resolved. This CDR3 comprises 13 residues. Germline assignment: CDR1 SGHDN and CDR2 FVKESK. Trimming cost V 0 bases and J 0 bases, with 2 bases left between them. The CDR3 DNA sequence: TGTGCCAGCAGCCAAGAAGTGAACACTGAAGCTTTCTTT. Protein: CASSQEVNTEAFF. Full variable domain (outside the CDR3, taken from reference TRBV14 and TRBJ1-1): EAGVTQFPSHSVIEKGQTVTLRCDPISGHDNLYWYRRVMGKEIKFLLHFVKESKQDESGMPNNRFLAERTGGTYSTLKVQPAELEDSGVYFCASSQEVNTEAFFGQGTRLTVV.

This clone was seen a handful of times. The chain couples TRBV7-3 to TRBJ1-1, with a possible D match to TRBD1 (6 bases). The germline gives CDR1 SGHTA, CDR2 FQGTGA. The CDR3 runs 14 residues. V lost 5 bases and J 4 bases, leaving 14 bases between the germline ends. The CDR3 is CASSQQGDGTEAFF. CDR3 coding DNA: TGTGCCAGCAGCCAACAGGGAGATGGCACTGAAGCTTTCTTT.

This clone came up a few times. The rearrangement uses TRBV7-8 and TRBJ1-1; no definite D call. V shed 1 base and J shed 7 bases, with 13 bases lying between them. This CDR3 contains 14 residues. The V gene's germline CDR1 is SGHVS and CDR2 FQNEAQ. The CDR3: CASSLVGGFYEAFF. The DNA of the CDR3 is TGTGCCAGCAGCTTAGTTGGAGGCTTTTATGAAGCTTTCTTT.

In this sample, this clone turned up a few times. The rearrangement links TRBV7-2 to TRBJ2-5; the match to TRBD1 covers 11 bases. The length of the CDR3 is 16 residues. The junction had 9 bases not matched to a gene; V was cut back by 4 bases and J by 5 bases. Per germline, CDR1 SGHTA and CDR2 FQGNSA. CDR3 loop: CASSSLGQGARETQYF. CDR3 DNA sequence: TGTGCCAGCAGCTCCCTCGGACAGGGGGCTAGGGAGACCCAGTACTTC.

This chain uses TRBV6-5 with TRBJ1-5, with D uncertain. The CDR3 is 13 residues long. From germline, CDR1 is MNHEY and CDR2 SVGAGI. V dropped 2 bases and J dropped 7 bases, with 9 bases sitting between them. CDR3 bases: TGTGCCAGCAGTTACGGAAGGGAACAGCCCCAGCATTTT. Amino acids: CASSYGREQPQHF.

This clone was counted between two and nine times. The chain employs TRBV7-2 and TRBJ2-3, with D possibly being TRBD1 (5 bases). Germline V gives CDR1 SGHTA, CDR2 FQGNSA. V gave up 5 bases and J gave up 1 base, with 19 bases separating them. The CDR3 is 17 residues long. CDR3 DNA: TGTGCCAGCAGCACCCTATTGGGGCTGCCGGGCACAGATACGCAGTATTTT. It encodes CASSTLLGLPGTDTQYF.

The chain recombines TRBV19 with TRBJ2-3; D unclear. Germline V gives CDR1 LNHDA, CDR2 SQIVND (reference sequence). The CDR3 contains 15 residues. The ends were cut back, 6 bases at V and 2 bases at J, with 15 bases in the middle. This CDR3 is CASSPGSGVTDTQYF. CDR3 in DNA: TGTGCCAGTAGCCCCGGATCTGGGGTCACAGATACGCAGTATTTT.

The J gene is TRBJ2-6, the V gene TRBV2; the D is unclear. There are 15 residues in the CDR3. CDR1 SNHLY and CDR2 FYNNEI come from the germline V gene. The V end was cut by 2 bases, the J end by 1 base, with 6 bases between. Written as DNA, the CDR3 is TGTGCCAGCAGTGAATACGGTTCTGGGGCCAACGTCCTGACTTTC. It specifies CASSEYGSGANVLTF.

There are a few counts of this clone. One end of the junction varies from germline; a read error may be responsible. This sequence joins TRBV7-7 and TRBJ2-2, with TRBD1 as a possible D gene (6 bases). The CDR3 length is 16 residues. The germline V gene encodes CDR1 SSHAT and CDR2 FNYEAQ (reference sequence). The CDR3 nucleotides read TGTGCTAGCAGCTCAGGAACCAGGGGACCACTCGGGGAGCTGTTTTTT. Protein: CASSSGTRGPLGELFF.

The rearrangement links TRBV29-1 to TRBJ1-3; no reliable D call. This CDR3 comprises 11 residues. In germline, CDR1 is SQVTM, CDR2 ANQGSEA. V was clipped by 4 bases and J by 4 bases, with 5 bases between them. The CDR3 loop reads CSVVSGNTIYF. The CDR3 DNA is TGCAGCGTTGTCTCCGGAAACACCATATATTTT.

The chain couples TRBV7-2 to TRBJ1-5; the D is unclear. V was clipped by 0 bases and J by 4 bases, with 7 bases between them. This CDR3 is 14 amino acids long. Per germline, CDR1 SGHTA and CDR2 FQGNSA. As DNA, the CDR3 is TGTGCCAGCAGCTTAGCGGGCAGAAATCAGCCCCAGCATTTT. Translation: CASSLAGRNQPQHF.

The chain is built from TRBV6-1 and TRBJ2-6; D might be TRBD2 (7 bases). The CDR3 consists of 13 residues. V lost 1 base to trimming and J lost 15 bases, with 13 bases between them. The germline gives CDR1 MNHNS, CDR2 SASEGT. CDR3 nucleotide sequence: TGTGCCAGCAGTGAAGAGGGGGGGTCGCCCCTGACTTTC. Translating gives CASSEEGGSPLTF.

The chain employs TRBV9 and TRBJ2-3; no clear D. V dropped 0 bases and J dropped 1 base, with 9 bases sitting between them. Germline CDR1 is SGDLS and CDR2 is YYNGEE. The CDR3 has 15 residues. In DNA form, the CDR3 reads TGTGCCAGCAGCGTAGGAGACACAGGCACAGATACGCAGTATTTT. This gives the protein CASSVGDTGTDTQYF. The full variable domain, with the rest looked up from reference TRBV9 and TRBJ2-3, is DSGVTQTPKHLITATGQRVTLRCSPRSGDLSVYWYQQSLDQGLQFLIQYYNGEERAKGNILERFSAQQFPDLHSELNLSSLELGDSALYFCASSVGDTGTDTQYFGPGTRLTVL.

The chain uses TRBV19 and TRBJ2-1, with D perhaps assigned TRBD1 or TRBD2 (5 bases each). The V gene's germline CDR1 is LNHDA and CDR2 SQIVND (reference sequence). The CDR3 contains 14 residues. Trimming cost V 10 bases and J 0 bases, with 13 bases left between them. The chain's CDR3 is CATKGSYSYNEQFF. The CDR3, as DNA: TGTGCCACCAAGGGGAGTTACTCCTACAATGAGCAGTTCTTC.

CDR3 DNA sequence: TGTGCCAGTAGTCCCCAGGACCCGGGGAAACTGTTTTTT. Its translation: CASSPQDPGKLFF. The chain combines TRBV19 with TRBJ1-4, with unresolved D. The germline CDR1 and CDR2 sequences are LNHDA and SQIVND (reference sequence). V was pared by 5 bases and J by 11 bases, with 15 bases between. This CDR3 contains 13 residues.

V and J are TRBV9 and TRBJ1-2; a weak D match, TRBD1 (5 bases). Trimming left V 0 bases short and J 7 bases short, with 13 bases between. The CDR3 sequence is 14 residues long. The germline gives CDR1 SGDLS, CDR2 YYNGEE. In DNA form, the CDR3 reads TGTGCCAGCAGCGTAGCGATGGGGCTTCGTGGCTACACCTTC. Translating gives CASSVAMGLRGYTF.

The chain recombines TRBV19 with TRBJ2-5; D not certain. The CDR3 is 13 amino acids. Per germline, CDR1 LNHDA and CDR2 SQIVND (reference sequence). V was trimmed by 8 bases and J by 1 base, leaving 11 bases between them. CDR3 in DNA: TGTGCCAGTTCTGACACCTCCCAAGAGACCCAGTACTTC. Amino acid sequence: CASSDTSQETQYF.

This clone has just a few counts. The gene calls are TRBV4-3 and TRBJ1-5; tentatively, D is TRBD1 (6 bases). CDR3 length: 16 amino acids. V lost 0 bases and J lost 7, with 16 bases in between. Germline V gene data show CDR1 as LGHNA and CDR2 as YSLEER. In DNA, the CDR3 is TGCGCCAGCAGCCAAGATAATAGCGGGGGGCAACAGCCCCAGCATTTT. Translated: CASSQDNSGGQQPQHF.

The rearrangement uses TRBV10-3 and TRBJ2-1, with 10 bases aligning to TRBD2. The CDR3 sequence is 20 residues long. The germline V gene has CDR1 ENHRY and CDR2 SYGVKD. V lost 0 bases, J lost 0 bases, and 11 bases stayed unmatched. Here the CDR3 reads CAISESEGLAGDPSYNEQFF. In DNA, the CDR3 is TGTGCCATCAGTGAGTCGGAAGGGCTAGCGGGGGATCCCTCCTACAATGAGCAGTTCTTC.

The chain links TRBV6-1 to TRBJ1-1; TRBD1 agrees at 7 bases. This CDR3 contains 14 residues. V lost 8 bases to trimming and J lost 0 bases; unmatched junction nucleotides: 6. The germline V gene encodes CDR1 MNHNS and CDR2 SASEGT. This CDR3 is CASDDRDMNTEAFF. DNA for the CDR3: TGTGCCAGCGACGACAGGGATATGAACACTGAAGCTTTCTTT.

The rearrangement links TRBV7-9 to TRBJ2-5, with D uncertain. V was trimmed by 5 bases and J by 5 bases, leaving 6 bases between them. Germline lookup yields CDR1 SEHNR and CDR2 FQNEAQ (reference sequence). The CDR3 covers 11 residues. CDR3 sequence reads: CASSPSETQYF. CDR3 coding DNA: TGTGCCAGCAGCCCCTCGGAGACCCAGTACTTC.

V usage is TRBV9 and J usage is TRBJ1-2; 8 positions agree with TRBD1. Per germline, CDR1 SGDLS and CDR2 YYNGEE. The V gene end was trimmed by 4 bases and the J gene end by 6 bases; junction bases not matched to a gene: 5. CDR3 length: 13 amino acids. As DNA, the CDR3 is TGTGCCAGCAGCCCCCAGGGGGCTAATGGCTACACCTTC. Translating gives CASSPQGANGYTF.

This chain joins TRBV4-2 and TRBJ1-2; 11 nucleotides line up with TRBD1. This CDR3 has 15 amino acids. The V gene's germline CDR1 is LGHNA and CDR2 YNFKEQ. V dropped 3 bases and J dropped 4; count of bases not matched to a gene: 4. DNA of the CDR3: TGTGCCAGCAGCCAGCGGACAGGGGGCGGCTATGGCTACACCTTC. This translates into CASSQRTGGGYGYTF.

This clone was counted a few times. The rearrangement joins TRBV30 to TRBJ1-5, with D perhaps TRBD1 (5 bases). V gave up 4 bases and J gave up 2 bases, with 15 bases separating them. The V gene's germline CDR1 is GTSNPN and CDR2 SVGIG (reference sequence). The CDR3 extends over 15 amino acids. The CDR3: CAWTLGGSRNQPQHF. The CDR3 DNA is TGTGCCTGGACCCTGGGGGGTTCGCGCAATCAGCCCCAGCATTTT.